This T cell receptor (beta chain) derives from a study of siplizumab effects on memory and regulatory T cells. The study's findings and limits: With siplizumab, cumulative frequency of CD4+ memory-derived alloreactive sequences dropped significantly.

CDR3 size: 15 residues. Trimming stripped 2 bases from V and 3 bases from J, with 12 bases between. In germline, CDR1 is SGHRS, CDR2 YFSETQ. Libraries were prepared by immunoSEQ multiplex PCR; TCRdb keeps only in-frame clonotypes and omits some of them. The table lists fewer than 110,000 clones, about 93% of them singletons, with about 12% in the top ten. About this clone: What it binds is not known.

The rearrangement links TRBV5-1 to TRBJ2-1; the D gene is possibly TRBD2 (6 bases). The TCR sequence derives from a human donor in good health. Sequenced sample: non-Treg CD4+ T cells sorted from blood. The chain's CDR3 is CASSFDGSHYNEQFF. DNA for the CDR3: TGCGCCAGCAGCTTCGACGGGAGTCACTACAATGAGCAGTTCTTC.